This T cell receptor beta chain was identified during a study of PD-L1 blockade in urothelial cancer (dated by TCRdb to the late 2010s). With respect to the entire study: Therapy was started at some point between 2013 and 2015 for all patients, and atezolizumab 1,200 mg was administered intravenously every 3 weeks. Progression-free survival longer than 6 months counted as durable clinical benefit, and TCR features were additionally tested against both progression-free and overall survival. Blood samples were analyzed at 3 weeks after treatment start (second dose) and at 6 weeks after treatment start. About 90% of the 29 patients were identified as males with urothelial cancer of bladder origin, and a prior smoking history was reported by 18 of 29 patients. Pretreatment blood TCR-seq was available for 27 to 30 patients, at least one posttreatment blood collection was obtained for around 25 patients, and tumor TCR-seq was available for around 25 patients. In the same patients, whole exome sequencing and RNA sequencing of pretreatment tumors were performed in addition to TCR sequencing. Nine patients reached durable clinical benefit, while around 19 patients did not. Pretreatment tumor samples, along with matched peripheral blood serially collected before and after atezolizumab treatment, were subjected to TCR sequencing. Blood samples gave median yields of around 150,000 T cells and over 80,000 unique TCRs, along with a median clonality of approximately 0.084. The study, an exploratory multi-omic analysis, examined somatic, immune and clinical correlates of response to PD-L1 blockade with atezolizumab in urothelial cancer. An ECOG performance status of 0 or 1 was recorded for the patients, and 0 to 3 prior chemotherapy regimens had been received by the patients. On the study overall, not on this receptor specifically: Because the sample size was small (n of about 30) and many of the analyses were exploratory, the results are meant to be hypothesis-generating. At 3 weeks after the start of treatment, tumor-associated TCR clones in peripheral blood had expanded more in patients with durable benefit (n ≈ 24, p = 0.022). A pretreatment peripheral blood TCR clonality below the median was linked to improved progression-free and overall survival.

A total of some 30 patients with locally advanced or metastatic urothelial carcinoma, treated at Memorial Sloan Kettering on a trial protocol, made up the cohort. Peripheral blood mononuclear cells were collected pretreatment and during treatment, with between 1 and 8 total time points per patient. The Qiagen DNeasy Blood extraction kit was used to purify genomic DNA from total PBMCs and from tumor samples. PBMCs were collected pretreatment and during treatment, and were isolated and stored as previously described. CDR1 and CDR2 (SGHTA, FQGNSA) derive from the germline V gene. Trimming takes 4 bases from V and 4 bases from J, and the germline ends sit 16 bases apart. Counted from cysteine to phenylalanine, this CDR3 has 15 amino acids. Here the CDR3 DNA is all that survives: 45 bases in frame from base 1. Synthetic TCR analog templates were spiked into each PCR to estimate absolute template abundance from read counts. The immunoSEQ assay used bias-controlled V and J gene primers to amplify TCRbeta CDR3 regions from genomic DNA. Sequencing of rearranged TCRbeta segments was performed at approximately 20X coverage. The original methods were these. Clustering was used to correct sequencing errors, and CDR3s were annotated against IMGT so that V, D and J genes could be assigned. Downstream analyses used only productive TCRbeta rearrangements, leaving out any out-of-frame or stop-codon sequences. Clonality was computed as one minus Shannon entropy normalized by the log of the number of unique productive sequences. Clones differing between time points or between blood and tumor were identified using Fisher's exact test with Benjamini-Hochberg correction, with an adjusted p below 0.01 applied as the threshold. The table comes from immuneACCESS by way of TCRdb, which keeps in-frame sequences with V and J called. Part of the clones is missing from these tables; in studies checked, under half for an unresolved V gene and the rest for unknown reasons. Clone size and V and J calls were adopted from that table, with D and trimming inferred from the DNA. A total of approximately 46,000 clones appear in this sample, more than 65% of them only once. The ten biggest clones cover approximately 2.9% of the sample.

As regards this clone: This clone's antigen is unknown. No quality values exist for individual bases; no much larger clone is one base distant.

Material: PBMCs, obtained around atezolizumab (anti-PD-L1) treatment. The TCR comes from a man between 65 and 85 years old with urothelial cancer. Here the chain combines TRBV7-2 and TRBJ1-2; a tentative D match to TRBD1 spans 6 bases. This receptor carries the CDR3 CASSSPTGSGYGYTF. The DNA sequence is as follows: TGTGCCAGCAGCTCCCCGACAGGTAGTGGCTATGGCTACACCTTC.